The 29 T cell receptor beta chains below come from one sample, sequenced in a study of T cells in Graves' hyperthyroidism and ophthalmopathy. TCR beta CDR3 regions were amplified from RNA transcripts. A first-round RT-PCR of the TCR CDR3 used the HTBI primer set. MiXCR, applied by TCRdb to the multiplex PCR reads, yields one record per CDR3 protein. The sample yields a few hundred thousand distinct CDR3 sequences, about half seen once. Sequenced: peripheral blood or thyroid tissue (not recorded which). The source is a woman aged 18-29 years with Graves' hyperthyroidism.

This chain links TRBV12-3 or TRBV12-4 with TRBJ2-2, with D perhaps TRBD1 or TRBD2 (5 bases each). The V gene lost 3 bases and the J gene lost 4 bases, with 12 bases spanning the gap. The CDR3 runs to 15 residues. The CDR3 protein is CASSFWGLATGELFF. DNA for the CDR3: TGTGCCAGCAGTTTTTGGGGGTTGGCCACCGGGGAGCTGTTTTTT.

The CDR3 is CASSPSGRPFGGETQYF. DNA of the CDR3: TGTGCCAGCAGCCCAAGCGGGAGGCCCTTCGGGGGAGAGACCCAGTACTTC. The V and J genes are TRBV13 and TRBJ2-5; 9 bases align to TRBD2. Germline V gives CDR1 PRHDT, CDR2 FYEKMQ (reference sequence). V lost 5 bases, J lost 4 bases, and 14 bases stayed unmatched. The CDR3 has 17 residues.

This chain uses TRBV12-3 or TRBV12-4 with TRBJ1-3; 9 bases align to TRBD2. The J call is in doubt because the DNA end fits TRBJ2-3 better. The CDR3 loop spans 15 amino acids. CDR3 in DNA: TGTGCCAGCAGTTCCAATAGCGGGGGAGTGGATACGCAGTATTTT. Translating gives CASSSNSGGVDTQYF.

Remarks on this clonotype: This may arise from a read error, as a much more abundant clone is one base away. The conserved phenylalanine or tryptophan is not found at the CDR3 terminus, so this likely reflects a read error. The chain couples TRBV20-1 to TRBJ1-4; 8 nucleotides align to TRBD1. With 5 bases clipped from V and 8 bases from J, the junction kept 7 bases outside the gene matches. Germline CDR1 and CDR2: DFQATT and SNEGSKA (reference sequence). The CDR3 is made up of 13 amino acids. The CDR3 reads CSAEQGGSEKLFL. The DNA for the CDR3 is TGCAGTGCTGAACAGGGGGGTAGCGAAAAACTGTTTCTT.

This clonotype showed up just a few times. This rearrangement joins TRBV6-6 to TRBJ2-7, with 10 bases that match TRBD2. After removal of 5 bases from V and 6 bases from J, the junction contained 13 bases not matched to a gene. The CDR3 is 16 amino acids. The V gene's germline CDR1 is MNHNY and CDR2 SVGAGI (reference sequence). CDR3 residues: CASSALSGRARSEQYF. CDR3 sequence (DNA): TGTGCCAGCAGTGCCCTAAGCGGGAGGGCCCGCTCCGAGCAGTACTTC.

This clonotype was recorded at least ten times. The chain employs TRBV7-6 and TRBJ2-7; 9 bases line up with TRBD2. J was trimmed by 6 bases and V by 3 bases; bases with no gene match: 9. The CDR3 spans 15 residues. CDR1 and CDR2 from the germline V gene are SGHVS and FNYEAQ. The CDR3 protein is CASSFRVAGAGEQYF. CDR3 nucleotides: TGTGCCAGCAGCTTCAGAGTAGCGGGGGCGGGCGAGCAGTACTTC. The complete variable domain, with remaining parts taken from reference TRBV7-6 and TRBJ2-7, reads GAGVSQSPRYKVTKRGQDVALRCDPISGHVSLYWYRQALGQGPEFLTYFNYEAQQDKSGLPNDRFSAERPEGSISTLTIQRTEQRDSAMYRCASSFRVAGAGEQYFGPGTRLTVT.

Here the CDR3 DNA reads TGTGCCAGTAGTGTAAACAGGGGGGGGGAGCTGTTTTTT. The encoded protein is CASSVNRGGELFF. This chain links TRBV19 with TRBJ2-2; 8 bases map to TRBD1. The germline gives CDR1 LNHDA, CDR2 SQIVND (reference sequence). The CDR3 is made up of 13 amino acids. V trimming: 5 bases; J trimming: 8 bases; junction bases outside the gene matches: 4.

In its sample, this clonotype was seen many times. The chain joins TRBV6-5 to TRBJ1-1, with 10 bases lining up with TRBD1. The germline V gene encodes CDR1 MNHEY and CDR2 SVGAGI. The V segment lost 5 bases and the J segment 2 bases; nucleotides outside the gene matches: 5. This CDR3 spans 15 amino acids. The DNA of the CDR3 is TGTGCCAGCAGTAAGACAGGGGGCTTAAACACTGAAGCTTTCTTT. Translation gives CASSKTGGLNTEAFF.

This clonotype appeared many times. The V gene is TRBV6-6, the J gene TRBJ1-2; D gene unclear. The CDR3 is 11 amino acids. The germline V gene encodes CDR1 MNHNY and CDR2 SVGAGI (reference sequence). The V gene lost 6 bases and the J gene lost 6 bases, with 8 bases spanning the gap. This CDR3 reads CASSRGDGYTF. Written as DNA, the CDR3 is TGTGCCAGCAGCCGAGGAGATGGCTACACCTTC.

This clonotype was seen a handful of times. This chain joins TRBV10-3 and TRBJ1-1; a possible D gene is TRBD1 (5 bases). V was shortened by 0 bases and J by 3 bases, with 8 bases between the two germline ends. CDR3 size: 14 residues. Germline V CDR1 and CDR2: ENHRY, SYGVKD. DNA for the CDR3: TGTGCCATCAGTGAGTCGATACAGGACACTGAAGCTTTCTTT. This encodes CAISESIQDTEAFF.

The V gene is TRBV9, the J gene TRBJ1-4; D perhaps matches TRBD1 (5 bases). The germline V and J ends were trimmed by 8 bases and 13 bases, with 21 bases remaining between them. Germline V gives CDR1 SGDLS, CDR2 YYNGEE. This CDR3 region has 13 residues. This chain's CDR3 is CASSIPQGRSLFF. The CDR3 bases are TGTGCCAGTAGTATCCCGCAGGGCAGATCACTGTTTTTT. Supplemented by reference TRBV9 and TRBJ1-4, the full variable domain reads DSGVTQTPKHLITATGQRVTLRCSPRSGDLSVYWYQQSLDQGLQFLIQYYNGEERAKGNILERFSAQQFPDLHSELNLSSLELGDSALYFCASSIPQGRSLFFGSGTQLSVL.

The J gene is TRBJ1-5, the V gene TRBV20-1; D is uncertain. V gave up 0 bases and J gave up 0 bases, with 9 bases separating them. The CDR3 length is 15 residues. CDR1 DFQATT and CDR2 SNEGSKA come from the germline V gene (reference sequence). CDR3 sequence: CSARDFFNSNQPQHF. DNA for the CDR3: TGCAGTGCTAGAGATTTTTTTAATAGCAATCAGCCCCAGCATTTT.

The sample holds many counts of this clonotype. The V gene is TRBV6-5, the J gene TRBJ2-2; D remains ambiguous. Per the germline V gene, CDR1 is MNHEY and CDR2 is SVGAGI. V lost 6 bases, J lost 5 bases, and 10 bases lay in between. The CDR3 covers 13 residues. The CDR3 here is CASSFFGTGELFF. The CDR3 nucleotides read TGTGCCAGCAGCTTCTTCGGAACCGGGGAGCTGTTTTTT.

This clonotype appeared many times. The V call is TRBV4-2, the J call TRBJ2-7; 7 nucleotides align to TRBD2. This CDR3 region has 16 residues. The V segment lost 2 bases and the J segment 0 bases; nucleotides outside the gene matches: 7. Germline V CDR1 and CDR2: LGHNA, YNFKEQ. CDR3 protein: CASSQPAGGSSYEQYF. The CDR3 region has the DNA TGTGCCAGCAGCCAACCAGCGGGCGGGAGCTCCTACGAGCAGTACTTC.

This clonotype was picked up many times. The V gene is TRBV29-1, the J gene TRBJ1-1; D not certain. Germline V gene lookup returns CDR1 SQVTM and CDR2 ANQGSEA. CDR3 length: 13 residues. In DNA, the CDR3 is TGCAGAGCAGAGGTGTGGGGGAACACTGAAGCTTTCTTT. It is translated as CRAEVWGNTEAFF.

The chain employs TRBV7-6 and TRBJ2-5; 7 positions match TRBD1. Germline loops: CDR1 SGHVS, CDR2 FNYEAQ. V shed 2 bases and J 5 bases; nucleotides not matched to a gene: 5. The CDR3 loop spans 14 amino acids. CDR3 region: CASSLRATGETQYF. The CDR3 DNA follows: TGTGCCAGCAGCTTACGAGCGACAGGGGAGACCCAGTACTTC.

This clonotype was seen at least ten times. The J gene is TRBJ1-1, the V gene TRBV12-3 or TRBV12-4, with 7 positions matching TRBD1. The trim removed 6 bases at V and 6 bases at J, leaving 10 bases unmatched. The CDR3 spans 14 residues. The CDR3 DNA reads TGTGCCAGCAGCCCCTGGCAGGGGGGAGCTGAAGCTTTCTTT. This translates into CASSPWQGGAEAFF.

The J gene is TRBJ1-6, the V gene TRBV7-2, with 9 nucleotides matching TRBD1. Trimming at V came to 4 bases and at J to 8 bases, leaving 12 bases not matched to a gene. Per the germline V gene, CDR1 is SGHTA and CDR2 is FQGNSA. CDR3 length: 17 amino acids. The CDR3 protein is CASSWGQGQVEYSPLHF. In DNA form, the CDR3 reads TGTGCCAGCAGCTGGGGACAGGGACAGGTGGAGTATTCACCCCTCCACTTT.

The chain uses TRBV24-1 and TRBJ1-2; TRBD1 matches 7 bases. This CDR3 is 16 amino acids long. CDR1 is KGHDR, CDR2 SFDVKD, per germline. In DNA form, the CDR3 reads TGTGACCGTGAGCCTGGTACCCTGGACAGGACTTATGGCTACACCTTC. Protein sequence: CDREPGTLDRTYGYTF.

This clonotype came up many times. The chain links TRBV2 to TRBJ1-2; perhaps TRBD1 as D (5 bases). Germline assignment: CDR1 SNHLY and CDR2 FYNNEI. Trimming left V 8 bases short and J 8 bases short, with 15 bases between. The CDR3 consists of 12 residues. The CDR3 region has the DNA TGTGCCAGCCAGACAGAATTTCGCGGCTACACCTTC. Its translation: CASQTEFRGYTF. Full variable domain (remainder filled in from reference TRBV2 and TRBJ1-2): EPEVTQTPSHQVTQMGQEVILRCVPISNHLYFYWYRQILGQKVEFLVSFYNNEISEKSEIFDDQFSVERPDGSNFTLKIRSTKLEDSAMYFCASQTEFRGYTFGSGTRLTVV.

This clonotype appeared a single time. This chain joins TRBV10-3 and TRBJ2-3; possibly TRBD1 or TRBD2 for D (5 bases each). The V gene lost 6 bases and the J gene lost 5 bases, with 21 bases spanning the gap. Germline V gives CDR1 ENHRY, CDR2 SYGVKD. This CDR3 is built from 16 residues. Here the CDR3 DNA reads TGTGCCATCAGGGGGATGGGGGTCCTCGGTGGAGATACGCAGTATTTT. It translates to CAIRGMGVLGGDTQYF.

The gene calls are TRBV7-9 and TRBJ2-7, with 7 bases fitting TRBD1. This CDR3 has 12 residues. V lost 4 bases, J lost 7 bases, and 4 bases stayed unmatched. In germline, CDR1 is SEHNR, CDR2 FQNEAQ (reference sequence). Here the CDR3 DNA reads TGTGCCAGCAGCTCCCCGGGACAGGAGCAGTACTTC. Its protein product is CASSSPGQEQYF.

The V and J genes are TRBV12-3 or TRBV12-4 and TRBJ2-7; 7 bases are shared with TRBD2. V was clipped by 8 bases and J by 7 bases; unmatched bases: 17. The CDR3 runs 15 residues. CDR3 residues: CASEGGGRAKGEQYF. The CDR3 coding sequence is TGTGCCAGCGAAGGTGGAGGGAGGGCCAAGGGTGAGCAGTACTTC.

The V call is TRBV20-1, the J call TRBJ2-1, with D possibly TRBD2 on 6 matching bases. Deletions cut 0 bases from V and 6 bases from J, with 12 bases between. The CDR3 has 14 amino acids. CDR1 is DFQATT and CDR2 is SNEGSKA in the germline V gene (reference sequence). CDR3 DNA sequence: TGCAGTGCTAGAGATGGTCAGGGAGGCAATGAGCAGTTCTTC. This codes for CSARDGQGGNEQFF.

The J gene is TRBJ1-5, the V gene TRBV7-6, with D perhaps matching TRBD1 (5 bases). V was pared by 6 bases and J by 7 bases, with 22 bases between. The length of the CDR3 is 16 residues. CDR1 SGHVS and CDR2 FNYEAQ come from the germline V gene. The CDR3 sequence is CASSLTSWAGGQPQHF. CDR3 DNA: TGTGCCAGCAGTCTTACCTCGTGGGCCGGGGGGCAGCCCCAGCATTTT.

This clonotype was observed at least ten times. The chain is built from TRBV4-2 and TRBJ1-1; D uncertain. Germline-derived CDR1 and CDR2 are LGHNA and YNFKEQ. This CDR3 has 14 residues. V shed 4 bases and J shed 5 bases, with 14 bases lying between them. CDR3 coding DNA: TGTGCCAGCAGCCTAAGTGACCCGAGAACTGAAGCTTTCTTT. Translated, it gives CASSLSDPRTEAFF.

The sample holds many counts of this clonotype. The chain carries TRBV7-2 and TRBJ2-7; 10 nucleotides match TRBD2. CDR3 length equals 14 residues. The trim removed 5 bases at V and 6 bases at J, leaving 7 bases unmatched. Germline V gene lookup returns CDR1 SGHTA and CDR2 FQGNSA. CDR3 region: CASSPIAGGSEQYF. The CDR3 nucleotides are TGTGCCAGCAGCCCCATAGCGGGAGGATCCGAGCAGTACTTC.

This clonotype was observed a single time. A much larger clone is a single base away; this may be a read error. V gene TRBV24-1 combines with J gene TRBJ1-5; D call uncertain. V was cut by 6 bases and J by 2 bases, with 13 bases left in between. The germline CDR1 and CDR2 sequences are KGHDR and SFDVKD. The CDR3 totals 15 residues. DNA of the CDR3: TGTGCCACCAGTTTAGTCCAGGATGGCAATCAGCCCCAGCATTTT. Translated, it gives CATSLVQDGNQPQHF.

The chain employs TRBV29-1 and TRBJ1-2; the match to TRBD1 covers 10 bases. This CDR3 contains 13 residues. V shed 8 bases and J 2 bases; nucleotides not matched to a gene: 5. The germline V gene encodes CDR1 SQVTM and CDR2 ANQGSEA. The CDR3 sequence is CSSSTGGNYGYTF. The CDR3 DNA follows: TGCAGCAGCTCGACAGGGGGCAACTATGGCTACACCTTC.